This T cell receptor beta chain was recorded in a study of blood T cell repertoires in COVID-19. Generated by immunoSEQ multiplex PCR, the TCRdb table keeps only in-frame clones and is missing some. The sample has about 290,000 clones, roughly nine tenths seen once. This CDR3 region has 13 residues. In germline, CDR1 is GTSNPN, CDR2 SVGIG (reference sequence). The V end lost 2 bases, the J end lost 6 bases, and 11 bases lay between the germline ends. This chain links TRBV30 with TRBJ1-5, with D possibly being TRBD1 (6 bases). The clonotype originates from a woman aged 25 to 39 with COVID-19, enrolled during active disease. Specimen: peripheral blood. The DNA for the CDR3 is TGTGCCTGGAGTCCTGACAGGCTTCAGCCCCAGCATTTT. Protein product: CAWSPDRLQPQHF.